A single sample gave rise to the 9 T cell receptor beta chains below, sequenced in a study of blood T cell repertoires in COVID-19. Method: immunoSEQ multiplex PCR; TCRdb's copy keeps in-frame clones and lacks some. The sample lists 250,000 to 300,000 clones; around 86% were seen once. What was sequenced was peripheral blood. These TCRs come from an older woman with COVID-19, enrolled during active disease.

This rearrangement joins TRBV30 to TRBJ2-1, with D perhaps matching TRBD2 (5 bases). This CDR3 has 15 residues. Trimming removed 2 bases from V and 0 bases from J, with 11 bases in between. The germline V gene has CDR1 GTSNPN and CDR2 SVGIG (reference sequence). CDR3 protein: CAWSIVGSSYNEQFF. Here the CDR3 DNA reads TGTGCCTGGAGTATAGTGGGGAGCTCCTACAATGAGCAGTTCTTC.

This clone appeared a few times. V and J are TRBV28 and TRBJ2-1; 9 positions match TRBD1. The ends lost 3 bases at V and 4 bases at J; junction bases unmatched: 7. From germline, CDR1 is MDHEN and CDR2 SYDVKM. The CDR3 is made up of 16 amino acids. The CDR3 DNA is TGTGCCAGCAGTTTTCGGGACAGGGTGGTATACAATGAGCAGTTCTTC. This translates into CASSFRDRVVYNEQFF.

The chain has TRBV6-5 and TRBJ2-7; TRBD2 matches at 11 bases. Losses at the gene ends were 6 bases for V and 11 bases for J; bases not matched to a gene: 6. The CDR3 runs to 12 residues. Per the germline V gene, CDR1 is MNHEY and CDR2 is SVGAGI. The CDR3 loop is CASRRPLAGEYF. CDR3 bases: TGTGCCAGCAGGAGACCACTAGCGGGAGAGTACTTC.

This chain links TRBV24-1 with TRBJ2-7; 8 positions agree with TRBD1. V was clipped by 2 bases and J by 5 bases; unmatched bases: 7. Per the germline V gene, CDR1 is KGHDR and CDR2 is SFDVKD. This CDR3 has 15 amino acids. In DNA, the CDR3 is TGTGCCACCAGTGATTCCGGGACAGGCTTCCACGAGCAGTACTTC. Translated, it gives CATSDSGTGFHEQYF.

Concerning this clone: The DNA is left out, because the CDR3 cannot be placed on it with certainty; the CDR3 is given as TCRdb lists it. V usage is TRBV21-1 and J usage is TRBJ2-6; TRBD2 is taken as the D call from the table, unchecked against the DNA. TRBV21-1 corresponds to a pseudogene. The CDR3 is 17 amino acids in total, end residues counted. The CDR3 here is CASSKVGSGTGANVLTF.

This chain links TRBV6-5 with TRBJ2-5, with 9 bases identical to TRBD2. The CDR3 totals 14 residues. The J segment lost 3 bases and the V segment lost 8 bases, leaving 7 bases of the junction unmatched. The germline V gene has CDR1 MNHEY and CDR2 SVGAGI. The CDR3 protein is CASLPTSGKETQYF. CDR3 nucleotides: TGTGCCAGCCTCCCGACTAGCGGAAAAGAGACCCAGTACTTC.

CDR3 coding DNA: TGTGCCAGCAGTTACACGGACACTGAAGCTTTCTTT. Its protein product is CASSYTDTEAFF. The chain combines TRBV6-2 or TRBV6-3 with TRBJ1-1; unclear D gene. The germline V gene encodes CDR1 MNHEY and CDR2 SVGEGT. This CDR3 spans 12 amino acids. Trimming cost V 2 bases and J 3 bases, with 4 bases left between them.

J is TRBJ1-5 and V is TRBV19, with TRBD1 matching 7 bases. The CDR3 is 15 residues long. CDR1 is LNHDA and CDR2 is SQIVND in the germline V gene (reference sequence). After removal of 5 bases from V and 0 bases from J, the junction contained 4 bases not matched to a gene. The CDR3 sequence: CASSPDRFSNQPQHF. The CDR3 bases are TGTGCCAGTAGTCCGGACAGGTTTAGCAATCAGCCCCAGCATTTT.

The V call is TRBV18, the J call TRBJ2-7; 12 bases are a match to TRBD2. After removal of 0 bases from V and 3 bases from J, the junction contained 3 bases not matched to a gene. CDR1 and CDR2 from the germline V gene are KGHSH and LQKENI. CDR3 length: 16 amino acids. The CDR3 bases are TGTGCCAGCTCACCACCAAGACTAGCGGGAGTCTACGAGCAGTACTTC. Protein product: CASSPPRLAGVYEQYF.